Below are 26 T cell receptor beta chains sequenced from a single sample in a study of T-cell memory formation after mild COVID-19. TCRdb re-derived calls from the 5' RACE reads in MiXCR, one entry per CDR3 protein. The sample shows hundreds of thousands of distinct CDR3 sequences, around a sixth of them seen only once. Sequencing input: PBMCs or a T cell subset sorted from them (not recorded which). These receptors came from an adult woman who had mild COVID-19 (a few samples of this study predate the infection). Cell type and time point are not known.

This chain uses TRBV4-1 with TRBJ1-1; maybe TRBD1 (6 bases). In germline, CDR1 is MGHRA, CDR2 YSYEKL. This CDR3 is 14 amino acids long. Trimming removed 2 bases from V and 5 bases from J, with 12 bases in between. CDR3 in DNA: TGCGCCAGCAGCCAATTTGGGGGGCAGACTGAAGCTTTCTTT. Amino acid sequence: CASSQFGGQTEAFF.

V is TRBV11-1 and J is TRBJ2-7, with 9 bases lining up with TRBD2. The V segment lost 3 bases and the J segment 3 bases; nucleotides outside the gene matches: 9. Germline V gene lookup returns CDR1 SGHAT and CDR2 FQDESV (reference sequence). CDR3 length: 16 amino acids. CDR3 protein: CASSFSGRKRFYEQYF. Here the CDR3 DNA reads TGTGCCAGCAGCTTCAGCGGGAGGAAGCGATTCTACGAGCAGTACTTC.

The CDR3, as DNA: TGTGCCAGCAGCCTAACAACCGCGGTAGCGGGCCACAATGAGCAGTTCTTC. This gives the protein CASSLTTAVAGHNEQFF. This chain links TRBV4-2 with TRBJ2-1; 7 positions agree with TRBD2. The ends lost 4 bases at V and 5 bases at J; junction bases unmatched: 14. CDR1 is LGHNA and CDR2 is YNFKEQ in the germline V gene. CDR3 length equals 17 residues.

The rearrangement links TRBV7-9 to TRBJ2-5; D is possibly TRBD1 (6 bases). CDR1 and CDR2 (germline): SEHNR, FQNEAQ (reference sequence). V was trimmed by 0 bases and J by 7 bases, leaving 6 bases between them. This CDR3 has 12 residues. In DNA form, the CDR3 reads TGTGCCAGCAGCTTAGCACAGGGGACCCAGTACTTC. This sequence encodes CASSLAQGTQYF.

Details on this clonotype: One end of the junction does not line up with germline, which may come from a read error. V is TRBV12-3 or TRBV12-4 and J is TRBJ2-2; tentative D call: TRBD1 (5 bases). The CDR3 has 16 amino acids. CDR3 in amino acids: CSSSSTRQGNTGELFF. The CDR3 DNA follows: TGTTCCAGCAGCTCGACCCGTCAGGGGAACACCGGGGAGCTGTTTTTT.

The J gene is TRBJ1-2, the V gene TRBV7-8, with no clear D. Trimming removed 2 bases from V and 6 bases from J, with 13 bases in between. From germline, CDR1 is SGHVS and CDR2 FQNEAQ. There are 14 residues in the CDR3. CDR3 residues: CASSLLGIADGYTF. The CDR3 nucleotides read TGTGCCAGCAGCTTATTAGGGATAGCCGATGGCTACACCTTC.

The gene calls are TRBV24-1 and TRBJ1-1, with D possibly TRBD1 on 6 matching bases. Trimming shortened V by 4 bases and J by 8 bases, and 10 bases separated the two germline ends. The CDR3 runs 12 residues. Per the germline V gene, CDR1 is KGHDR and CDR2 is SFDVKD. The CDR3 coding sequence is TGTGCCACCAGTGAAACAGGGAAAGAAGCTTTCTTT. Translated: CATSETGKEAFF.

This clonotype turned up a few times. The rearrangement joins TRBV5-8 to TRBJ2-2, with 9 bases identical to TRBD2. This CDR3 contains 16 residues. The germline gives CDR1 SGHTS, CDR2 YDEGEE. J gave up 5 bases and V 3 bases, and 8 bases lay outside the gene matches. The CDR3 DNA reads TGTGCCAGCAGCTGGAGGGCCCTAGCGGGGACCGGGGAGCTGTTTTTT. It yields the protein CASSWRALAGTGELFF.

The chain is built from TRBV2 and TRBJ1-5, with D unclear. CDR1 SNHLY and CDR2 FYNNEI come from the germline V gene. Between the trimmed V and J ends, which lost 8 bases and 1 base, there was a span of 6 bases. The CDR3 runs to 12 residues. This CDR3 is CASWRSNQPQHF. As DNA, the CDR3 is TGTGCCAGCTGGAGGAGCAATCAGCCCCAGCATTTT.

About this clonotype itself: A read error may account for a junction end that differs from germline. The V call is TRBV18, the J call TRBJ2-7, with TRBD2 as a possible D gene (6 bases). The CDR3 runs to 17 residues. From germline, CDR1 is KGHSH and CDR2 LQKENI. This CDR3 reads CARSLLSRGGNSYEQYF. The CDR3 coding sequence is TGTGCCAGATCACTTCTGAGTCGTGGAGGGAACTCCTACGAGCAGTACTTC.

The V and J genes are TRBV11-1 and TRBJ1-5, with 8 bases identical to TRBD1. Germline V lookup: CDR1 SGHAT, CDR2 FQDESV (reference sequence). The CDR3 covers 15 residues. V gave up 5 bases and J gave up 6 bases; unmatched junction bases: 9. CDR3: CASSIDRGPGQPQHF. Here the CDR3 DNA reads TGTGCCAGCAGCATCGACAGGGGACCAGGTCAGCCCCAGCATTTT.

The chain joins TRBV25-1 to TRBJ1-2, with D perhaps TRBD1 (6 bases). V was clipped by 3 bases and J by 8 bases, with 10 bases between them. CDR3 size: 12 residues. In germline, CDR1 is MGHDK, CDR2 SYGVNS. The CDR3 loop reads CASSETGTGYTF. DNA for the CDR3: TGTGCCAGCAGTGAGACAGGAACGGGCTACACCTTC.

This chain uses TRBV30 with TRBJ2-1; TRBD1 matches at 7 bases. CDR3 length: 15 amino acids. In germline, CDR1 is GTSNPN, CDR2 SVGIG (reference sequence). Trimming removed 2 bases from V and 6 bases from J; junction bases left unmatched: 10. The CDR3 spells CAWSRMTGLGNEQFF. CDR3 coding DNA: TGTGCCTGGAGTCGGATGACAGGGTTGGGCAATGAGCAGTTCTTC.

The V gene is TRBV20-1, the J gene TRBJ2-5; maybe TRBD1 (6 bases). Germline CDR1 reads DFQATT; CDR2 reads SNEGSKA (reference sequence). This CDR3 comprises 16 residues. Trimming removed 5 bases at V and 1 base at J, with 20 bases between. CDR3 amino acids: CSAFGQKRPFQETQYF. CDR3 nucleotide sequence: TGCAGTGCTTTCGGACAGAAAAGGCCCTTCCAAGAGACCCAGTACTTC.

This clonotype was picked up a small number of times. The rearrangement uses TRBV14 and TRBJ2-1, with D possibly being TRBD1 (6 bases). Germline V gene lookup returns CDR1 SGHDN and CDR2 FVKESK. There are 16 residues in the CDR3. Between the trimmed V and J ends, which lost 0 bases and 4 bases, there was a span of 13 bases. CDR3 region: CASSQDRGRRYNEQFF. The DNA for the CDR3 is TGTGCCAGCAGCCAAGATAGGGGGAGACGATACAATGAGCAGTTCTTC. Looking up the rest from reference TRBV14 and TRBJ2-1 gives the full variable domain: EAGVTQFPSHSVIEKGQTVTLRCDPISGHDNLYWYRRVMGKEIKFLLHFVKESKQDESGMPNNRFLAERTGGTYSTLKVQPAELEDSGVYFCASSQDRGRRYNEQFFGPGTRLTVL.

This clonotype was seen a few times. The V gene is TRBV30, the J gene TRBJ2-6; D is unclear. The CDR3 consists of 16 residues. The V end lost 2 bases, the J end lost 0 bases, and 11 bases lay between the germline ends. CDR1 is GTSNPN, CDR2 SVGIG, per germline (reference sequence). The CDR3 DNA is TGTGCCTGGAGTCCAGGTGGGGTCTCTGGGGCCAACGTCCTGACTTTC. The encoded protein is CAWSPGGVSGANVLTF.

This clonotype has just a few counts. The gene calls are TRBV5-1 and TRBJ1-1, with TRBD1 identical over 7 bases. The CDR3 is made up of 17 amino acids. Germline CDR1 SGHRS, CDR2 YFSETQ. The V and J ends lost 2 bases and 1 base, in that order; junction bases with no gene match: 11. The CDR3: CASSFFLGGGGNTEAFF. Written as DNA, the CDR3 is TGCGCCAGCAGCTTTTTTCTAGGGGGCGGCGGGAACACTGAAGCTTTCTTT.

Only a few counts were recorded for this clonotype. The chain links TRBV12-3 or TRBV12-4 to TRBJ2-5; 12 positions match TRBD2. With 4 bases clipped from V and 5 bases from J, the junction kept 14 bases outside the gene matches. The CDR3 has 18 amino acids. For the CDR3, the DNA is TGTGCCAGCAGTTCCGCCTCCCTAGCGGGGGGGCTCCTGGAGACCCAGTACTTC. Amino acid sequence: CASSSASLAGGLLETQYF.

DNA of the CDR3: TGTGCCAGCAGCTATACGACAGGGGACGGCGAGCAGTACTTC. Translating it yields CASSYTTGDGEQYF. The V gene is TRBV7-8, the J gene TRBJ2-7, with 8 bases matching TRBD1. The CDR3 has 14 residues. CDR1 and CDR2 from the germline V gene are SGHVS and FQNEAQ. After removal of 4 bases from V and 6 bases from J, the junction contained 8 bases not matched to a gene. Filled out from reference TRBV7-8 and TRBJ2-7, the complete variable domain reads GAGVSQSPRYKVAKRGQDVALRCDPISGHVSLFWYQQALGQGPEFLTYFQNEAQLDKSGLPSDRFFAERPEGSVSTLKIQRTQQEDSAVYLCASSYTTGDGEQYFGPGTRLTVT.

V gene TRBV24-1 combines with J gene TRBJ1-1, with 9 bases that match TRBD1. With V trimmed by 4 bases and J by 4 bases, 6 bases remained unmatched. The CDR3 has 15 amino acids. Germline loops: CDR1 KGHDR, CDR2 SFDVKD. CDR3 loop: CATSDPTGGPTEAFF. The CDR3 DNA is TGTGCCACCAGTGACCCGACAGGGGGGCCCACTGAAGCTTTCTTT.

The chain has TRBV18 and TRBJ2-1, with TRBD2 matching 7 bases. Germline CDR1 KGHSH, CDR2 LQKENI. The CDR3 contains 11 residues. The V gene end was trimmed by 8 bases and the J gene end by 8 bases; junction bases not matched to a gene: 3. The CDR3 sequence: CASVAGDEQFF. The CDR3 coding sequence is TGTGCCAGCGTAGCGGGCGATGAGCAGTTCTTC. Together with reference TRBV18 and TRBJ2-1, the CDR3 gives the full variable domain: NAGVMQNPRHLVRRRGQEARLRCSPMKGHSHVYWYRQLPEEGLKFMVYLQKENIIDESGMPKERFSAEFPKEGPSILRIQQVVRGDSAAYFCASVAGDEQFFGPGTRLTVL.

This clonotype was detected only a few times. The rearrangement links TRBV7-2 to TRBJ2-5, with 7 bases that match TRBD2. The CDR3 spans 13 residues. V gave up 2 bases and J gave up 7 bases; unmatched junction bases: 4. Germline assignment: CDR1 SGHTA and CDR2 FQGNSA. CDR3 nucleotide sequence: TGTGCCAGCAGCTTACGCGGGGAGGGGACCCAGTACTTC. Translated: CASSLRGEGTQYF.

About this clonotype itself: A junction boundary mismatches the germline segment, possibly from a read error. V and J are TRBV9 and TRBJ2-1; TRBD2 matches at 7 bases. This CDR3 spans 17 amino acids. Germline V gene sequence: CDR1 SGDLS, CDR2 YYNGEE. CDR3 sequence (DNA): TGTGCCAGCAGCCCCCCTTGGGGAGGGAGCTCCTACACTGAGCAGTTCTTC. Residues: CASSPPWGGSSYTEQFF.

The chain is built from TRBV3-1 and TRBJ2-3, with D possibly TRBD2 on 6 matching bases. V shed 3 bases and J shed 8 bases, with 12 bases lying between them. Germline loops: CDR1 LGHDT, CDR2 YNNKEL (reference sequence). The CDR3 contains 13 residues. The CDR3 loop reads CASSQASAATQYF. The CDR3 bases are TGTGCCAGCAGCCAGGCTAGCGCGGCTACGCAGTATTTT.

This clonotype was recorded a few times. V usage is TRBV7-2 and J usage is TRBJ2-7; D is unclear. The CDR3 loop spans 9 amino acids. The germline V gene encodes CDR1 SGHTA and CDR2 FQGNSA. V was shortened by 7 bases and J by 5 bases, with 3 bases between the two germline ends. The CDR3 loop is CASIHEQYF. In nucleotides, the CDR3 is TGTGCCAGCATCCACGAGCAGTACTTC.

V gene TRBV29-1 combines with J gene TRBJ1-2, with D maybe TRBD1 (5 bases). The V end lost 8 bases, the J end lost 2 bases, and 21 bases lay between the germline ends. Per germline, CDR1 SQVTM and CDR2 ANQGSEA. The CDR3 consists of 15 residues. Here the CDR3 DNA reads TGCAGCTCCCGCATCCTGGCCGGGGGGAACTATGGCTACACCTTC. Residues: CSSRILAGGNYGYTF.